This T cell receptor beta chain appears in the sequencing data of a study of cytomegalovirus exposure and HLA in healthy donors. Regarding the study as a whole: Cytomegalovirus association was listed for roughly 160 TCR beta chains. First-cohort TCR clusters tended to co-occur in the 120 or so validation repertoires, a later analysis found.

Using immunoSEQ multiplex PCR, the repertoire was profiled, and TCRdb retains in-frame clones only, with some absent. Of over 250,000 clones in the sample, roughly 87% were seen once. Turning to this clone: Its matching antigen is unknown.

The germline gives CDR1 MNHEY, CDR2 SVGAGI. The V end lost 4 bases, the J end lost 4 bases, and 14 bases lay between the germline ends. CDR3 length: 15 residues. The sequence was obtained from a woman aged 25 to 39 in good health and CMV-seropositive. Sequencing was done on a sample of PBMCs. V gene TRBV6-5 combines with J gene TRBJ1-3, with D perhaps matching TRBD1 (5 bases). The CDR3 DNA follows: TGTGCCAGCAGTTCCCCGGGGACGGTCGGAAACACCATATATTTT. Protein: CASSSPGTVGNTIYF.